The 15 T cell receptor beta chains reported below all come from one sample, sequenced in a study of cytomegalovirus exposure and HLA in healthy donors. PCR employed 60 Vbeta and 13 Jbeta primers. Some clones are missing from TCRdb's copy, which holds only in-frame ones; the method was immunoSEQ multiplex PCR. The sample contains about 85,000 clones, roughly 80% of which appear only once. Sequenced sample: PBMCs. The source of these receptors is a boy aged 10-17 years in good health and CMV-seronegative.

The gene calls are TRBV13 and TRBJ1-1; D is uncertain. This CDR3 is built from 14 residues. CDR1 and CDR2 (germline): PRHDT, FYEKMQ (reference sequence). Trimming shortened V by 2 bases and J by 1 base, and 8 bases separated the two germline ends. The CDR3 region has the DNA TGTGCCAGCAGCTTAACAGACCAGAACACTGAAGCTTTCTTT. It encodes CASSLTDQNTEAFF.

This clone was observed once. This chain connects TRBV6-1 to TRBJ1-1, with D possibly being TRBD1 (5 bases). The CDR3 runs 15 residues. CDR1 and CDR2 (germline): MNHNS, SASEGT. With 7 bases removed from V and 2 bases from J, the gap between germline ends came to 17 bases. The CDR3 here is CASMGGGSGNTEAFF. Written as DNA, the CDR3 is TGTGCCAGCATGGGGGGAGGGTCGGGCAACACTGAAGCTTTCTTT.

The chain uses TRBV30 and TRBJ2-7; D gene ambiguous. In germline, CDR1 is GTSNPN, CDR2 SVGIG (reference sequence). Between the trimmed V and J ends, which lost 0 bases and 2 bases, there was a span of 11 bases. This CDR3 has 14 residues. CDR3 in amino acids: CAWSVKQLAYEQYF. The CDR3 nucleotides read TGTGCCTGGAGTGTAAAACAGTTAGCCTACGAGCAGTACTTC.

In this sample, this clone turned up once. This chain links TRBV29-1 with TRBJ2-1; no clear D gene. Germline CDR1 reads SQVTM; CDR2 reads ANQGSEA. Trimming cost V 7 bases and J 3 bases, with 7 bases left between them. This CDR3 comprises 11 residues. Here the CDR3 DNA reads TGCAGCGCCCTCCTCTACAATGAGCAGTTCTTC. This translates into CSALLYNEQFF.

This rearrangement joins TRBV28 to TRBJ2-7; 9 bases line up with TRBD1. The germline V gene has CDR1 MDHEN and CDR2 SYDVKM. The trim removed 2 bases at V and 0 bases at J, leaving 8 bases unmatched. The CDR3 has 17 residues. The CDR3 protein is CASSLQTGGIYSYEQYF. The CDR3 bases are TGTGCCAGCAGTTTACAGACAGGGGGGATTTACTCCTACGAGCAGTACTTC.

The chain uses TRBV30 and TRBJ1-2; 8 bases are shared with TRBD1. J was trimmed by 4 bases and V by 3 bases; bases with no gene match: 4. This CDR3 has 13 residues. Germline lookup yields CDR1 GTSNPN and CDR2 SVGIG (reference sequence). The CDR3 here is CAWRDRESYGYTF. CDR3 nucleotide sequence: TGTGCCTGGAGGGACAGGGAGAGCTATGGCTACACCTTC.

This chain connects TRBV4-1 to TRBJ2-7, with 8 bases fitting TRBD2. This CDR3 is 16 amino acids long. The germline CDR1 and CDR2 sequences are MGHRA and YSYEKL. Unmatched junction bases numbered 9, after V lost 4 bases and J lost 1 base. The CDR3 region has the DNA TGCGCCAGCAGCCTTGAGACTAGCGAGGGATCCTACGAGCAGTACTTC. Encoded protein: CASSLETSEGSYEQYF.

This clone was seen only a few times. The rearrangement uses TRBV19 and TRBJ1-2, with 7 nucleotides matching TRBD1. Germline V CDR1 and CDR2: LNHDA, SQIVND (reference sequence). With 9 bases clipped from V and 6 bases from J, the junction kept 10 bases outside the gene matches. There are 13 residues in the CDR3. The CDR3: CASYAGTVDGYTF. The CDR3 nucleotides read TGTGCCAGCTATGCTGGGACAGTCGATGGCTACACCTTC.

The V gene is TRBV6-4, the J gene TRBJ2-1; D is undetermined. V was cut by 2 bases and J by 4 bases, with 6 bases left in between. Germline V gene data show CDR1 as MRHNA and CDR2 as SNTAGT. The CDR3 sequence is 13 residues long. CDR3 region: CASSDNSYNEQFF. CDR3 in DNA: TGTGCCAGCAGTGACAACTCTTACAATGAGCAGTTCTTC.

The chain combines TRBV13 with TRBJ2-7, with 14 nucleotides matching TRBD2. V shed 4 bases and J 6 bases; nucleotides not matched to a gene: 14. This CDR3 region has 18 residues. Germline assignment: CDR1 PRHDT and CDR2 FYEKMQ (reference sequence). The CDR3 region is CASSSSGLAGGLLGEQYF. Written as DNA, the CDR3 is TGTGCCAGCAGCTCTTCTGGACTAGCGGGAGGATTACTAGGCGAGCAGTACTTC.

The chain has TRBV5-4 and TRBJ2-5; 10 bases match TRBD1. This CDR3 has 17 residues. Germline CDR1 is SGHNT and CDR2 is YYREEE (reference sequence). The ends lost 0 bases at V and 3 bases at J; junction bases unmatched: 8. CDR3 DNA sequence: TGTGCCAGCAGCTTGGCTCCCAGAGGGACAGGGGAAGAGACCCAGTACTTC. Encoded protein: CASSLAPRGTGEETQYF.

The chain uses TRBV4-1 and TRBJ2-1; 10 bases align to TRBD2. The CDR3 runs 19 residues. Germline V lookup: CDR1 MGHRA, CDR2 YSYEKL. V gave up 3 bases and J gave up 0 bases; unmatched junction bases: 11. This CDR3 is CASSQGRTSGKSSYNEQFF. DNA for the CDR3: TGCGCCAGCAGCCAGGGTAGGACTAGCGGTAAATCCTCCTACAATGAGCAGTTCTTC.

The chain employs TRBV28 and TRBJ1-1, with a possible D match to TRBD1 (6 bases). This CDR3 has 12 residues. Germline loops: CDR1 MDHEN, CDR2 SYDVKM. Trimming removed 6 bases at V and 3 bases at J, with 8 bases between. The CDR3 nucleotides are TGTGCCAGCAGAAGGGGGTACACTGAAGCTTTCTTT. Its protein is CASRRGYTEAFF.

The rearrangement joins TRBV6-1 to TRBJ1-1, with no clear D. The CDR3 loop spans 14 amino acids. Germline V gives CDR1 MNHNS, CDR2 SASEGT. Trimming removed 3 bases at V and 0 bases at J, with 8 bases between. Here the CDR3 reads CASSDGQVNTEAFF. CDR3 coding DNA: TGTGCCAGCAGTGATGGGCAGGTGAACACTGAAGCTTTCTTT.

This clone is a singleton in its sample. This sequence joins TRBV28 and TRBJ1-4; D is unresolved. Trimming removed 7 bases at V and 0 bases at J, with 12 bases between. The CDR3 is 15 amino acids. CDR1 MDHEN and CDR2 SYDVKM come from the germline V gene. CDR3: CASTPRGATNEKLFF. CDR3 coding DNA: TGTGCCAGCACCCCTCGAGGTGCAACTAATGAAAAACTGTTTTTT. The full variable domain, in which reference TRBV28 and TRBJ1-4 provide the parts outside the CDR3, is DVKVTQSSRYLVKRTGEKVFLECVQDMDHENMFWYRQDPGLGLRLIYFSYDVKMKEKGDIPEGYSVSREKKERFSLILESASTNQTSMYLCASTPRGATNEKLFFGSGTQLSVL.